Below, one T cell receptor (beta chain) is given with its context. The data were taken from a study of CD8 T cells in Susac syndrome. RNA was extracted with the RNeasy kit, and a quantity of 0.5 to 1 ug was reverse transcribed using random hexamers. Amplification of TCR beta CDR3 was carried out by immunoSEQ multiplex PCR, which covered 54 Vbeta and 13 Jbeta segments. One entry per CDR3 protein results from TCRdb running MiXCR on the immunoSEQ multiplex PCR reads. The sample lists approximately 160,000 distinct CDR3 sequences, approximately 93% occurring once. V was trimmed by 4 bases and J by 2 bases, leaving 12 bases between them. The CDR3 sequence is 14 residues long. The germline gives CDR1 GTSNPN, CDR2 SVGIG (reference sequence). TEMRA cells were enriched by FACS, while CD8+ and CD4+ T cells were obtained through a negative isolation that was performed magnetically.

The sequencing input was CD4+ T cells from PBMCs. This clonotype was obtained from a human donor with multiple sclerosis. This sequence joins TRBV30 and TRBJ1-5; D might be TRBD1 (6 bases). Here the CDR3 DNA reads TGTGCCTGGAAGAAACAGGGTGGCAATCAGCCCCAGCATTTT. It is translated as CAWKKQGGNQPQHF.